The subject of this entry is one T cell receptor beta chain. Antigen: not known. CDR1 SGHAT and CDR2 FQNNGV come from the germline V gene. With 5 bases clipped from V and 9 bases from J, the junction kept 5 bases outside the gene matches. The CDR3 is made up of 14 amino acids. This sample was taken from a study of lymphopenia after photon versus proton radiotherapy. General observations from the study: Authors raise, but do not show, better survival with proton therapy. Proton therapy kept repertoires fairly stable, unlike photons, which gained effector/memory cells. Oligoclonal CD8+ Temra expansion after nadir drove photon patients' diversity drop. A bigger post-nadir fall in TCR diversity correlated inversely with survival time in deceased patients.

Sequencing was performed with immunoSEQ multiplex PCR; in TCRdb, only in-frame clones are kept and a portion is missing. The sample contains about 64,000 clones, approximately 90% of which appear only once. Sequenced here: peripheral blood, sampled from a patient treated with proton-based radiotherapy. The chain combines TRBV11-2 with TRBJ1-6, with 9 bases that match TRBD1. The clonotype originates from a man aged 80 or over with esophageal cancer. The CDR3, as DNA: TGTGCCAGCAGCCCCGACAGGGGGGGTTCACCCCTCCACTTT. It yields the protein CASSPDRGGSPLHF.